Listed here are 26 T cell receptor beta chains from one sample, sequenced in a study of blood T cell repertoires in COVID-19. Data came from immunoSEQ multiplex PCR; TCRdb stores just in-frame clones and leaves some out. The sample carries about 120,000 clones, approximately 92% recorded once. Sequences were obtained from peripheral blood. These receptors were taken from a man between 65 and 85 years old with active or convalescent COVID-19.

DNA of the CDR3: TGTGCCAGCAGCCTGTGGGCGGGAGTAAAGAACAATGAGCAGTTCTTC. Translation: CASSLWAGVKNNEQFF. This chain links TRBV14 with TRBJ2-1; TRBD2 matches at 7 bases. The length of the CDR3 is 16 residues. CDR1 SGHDN and CDR2 FVKESK come from the germline V gene. Trimming cost V 4 bases and J 5 bases; bases outside gene matches: 11.

The rearrangement joins TRBV19 to TRBJ2-7, with 8 positions matching TRBD1. CDR3 length: 13 amino acids. The germline gives CDR1 LNHDA, CDR2 SQIVND (reference sequence). The J segment lost 0 bases and the V segment lost 8 bases, leaving 3 bases of the junction unmatched. The CDR3 bases are TGTGCCAGTGGGGGGACAGGCTCCTACGAGCAGTACTTC. It translates to CASGGTGSYEQYF. The full variable domain, with the rest looked up from reference TRBV19 and TRBJ2-7, is DGGITQSPKYLFRKEGQNVTLSCEQNLNHDAMYWYRQDPGQGLRLIYYSQIVNDFQKGDIAEGYSVSREKKESFPLTVTSAQKNPTAFYLCASGGTGSYEQYFGPGTRLTVT.

This rearrangement joins TRBV30 to TRBJ1-6; D ambiguous. The CDR3 consists of 12 residues. V was clipped by 2 bases and J by 5 bases, with 4 bases between them. Germline lookup yields CDR1 GTSNPN and CDR2 SVGIG (reference sequence). This chain's CDR3 is CAWSQNNSPLHF. The DNA of the CDR3 is TGTGCCTGGAGTCAGAATAATTCACCCCTCCACTTT.

The genes are TRBV19 and TRBJ1-1, with TRBD1 identical over 7 bases. Germline values: CDR1 LNHDA, CDR2 SQIVND (reference sequence). J lost 11 bases, V lost 3 bases, and 21 bases had no gene match. This CDR3 spans 17 amino acids. In DNA form, the CDR3 reads TGTGCCAGTAGTATGGGAATAGTCCCGAACAGGGGCGGAAAGGCTTTCTTT. This translates into CASSMGIVPNRGGKAFF.

In nucleotides, the CDR3 is TGTGCCAGCAGCTCCGGGACAGGGAATCAGCCCCAGCATTTT. Its translation is CASSSGTGNQPQHF. The chain combines TRBV7-9 with TRBJ1-5, with 9 bases lining up with TRBD1. V was pared by 4 bases and J by 4 bases, with 2 bases of the junction left unmatched. The CDR3 contains 14 residues. Germline V gives CDR1 SEHNR, CDR2 FQNEAQ (reference sequence).

The rearrangement links TRBV28 to TRBJ2-5, with 8 bases fitting TRBD2. CDR1 and CDR2 from the germline V gene are MDHEN and SYDVKM. The CDR3 covers 14 residues. Germline trimming cut 3 bases from V and 7 bases from J; bases unmatched to any gene: 7. The CDR3 reads CASSFLSGVGTQYF. In nucleotides, the CDR3 is TGTGCCAGCAGTTTCCTTAGCGGGGTAGGGACCCAGTACTTC.

The chain is built from TRBV7-9 and TRBJ2-1, with 16 positions matching TRBD2. The CDR3 sequence is 18 residues long. In germline, CDR1 is SEHNR, CDR2 FQNEAQ (reference sequence). V was pared by 5 bases and J by 3 bases, with 7 bases of the junction left unmatched. This CDR3 reads CASSRGTSGRALYNEQFF. CDR3 nucleotide sequence: TGTGCCAGCAGCCGGGGGACTAGCGGGAGGGCCCTCTACAATGAGCAGTTCTTC.

The chain uses TRBV5-1 and TRBJ1-1; TRBD1 matches at 10 bases. The CDR3 spans 15 residues. Trimming cost V 4 bases and J 1 base; bases outside gene matches: 4. Germline V CDR1 and CDR2: SGHRS, YFSETQ. The CDR3 DNA follows: TGCGCCAGCAGCACCGGACAGGGGGGGAACACTGAAGCTTTCTTT. Its translation is CASSTGQGGNTEAFF.

Details on this clone: Other DNA sequences in the same sample also yield this CDR3. The chain has TRBV19 and TRBJ1-5; D not certain. This CDR3 contains 12 residues. Trimming removed 7 bases at V and 4 bases at J, with 8 bases between. Germline V CDR1 and CDR2: LNHDA, SQIVND (reference sequence). CDR3 region: CASMAGNQPQHF. CDR3 bases: TGTGCCAGTATGGCCGGGAATCAGCCCCAGCATTTT.

This clone was detected a few times. This chain uses TRBV27 with TRBJ2-7, with 7 bases fitting TRBD2. The CDR3 length is 14 residues. V trimming: 4 bases; J trimming: 8 bases; junction bases outside the gene matches: 11. Per germline, CDR1 MNHEY and CDR2 SMNVEV (reference sequence). The CDR3 sequence: CASSYLADPLQQYF. In DNA, the CDR3 is TGTGCCAGCAGTTATCTAGCGGACCCTTTGCAGCAGTACTTC.

The chain carries TRBV27 and TRBJ2-1; 8 positions agree with TRBD2. The J segment lost 8 bases and the V segment lost 6 bases, leaving 12 bases of the junction unmatched. The germline V gene has CDR1 MNHEY and CDR2 SMNVEV (reference sequence). This CDR3 is 15 amino acids long. CDR3 nucleotides: TGTGCCAGCAGACGCCAGCGGGAGAACCGCCATGAGCAGTTCTTC. This sequence encodes CASRRQRENRHEQFF.

The V call is TRBV7-9, the J call TRBJ2-2, with a possible D match to TRBD1 (8 bases). CDR1 is SEHNR, CDR2 FQNEAQ, per germline (reference sequence). The CDR3 spans 16 residues. Trimming removed 5 bases at V and 5 bases at J, with 18 bases between. This CDR3 is CASSQRQGRGTGELFF. The CDR3 DNA reads TGTGCCAGCAGCCAACGACAGGGGAGGGGGACCGGGGAGCTGTTTTTT. The full variable domain, its missing parts supplied by reference TRBV7-9 and TRBJ2-2, is DTGVSQNPRHKITKRGQNVTFRCDPISEHNRLYWYRQTLGQGPEFLTYFQNEAQLEKSRLLSDRFSAERPKGSFSTLEIQRTEQGDSAMYLCASSQRQGRGTGELFFGEGSRLTVL.

V gene TRBV5-4 combines with J gene TRBJ2-2; 8 bases are shared with TRBD2. The length of the CDR3 is 15 residues. The ends lost 2 bases at V and 4 bases at J; junction bases unmatched: 4. Germline assignment: CDR1 SGHNT and CDR2 YYREEE (reference sequence). The CDR3 DNA reads as TGTGCCAGCAGCTTCGGACTAGCCGGCACCGGGGAGCTGTTTTTT. This translates into CASSFGLAGTGELFF.

The chain links TRBV6-5 to TRBJ1-3, with 7 nucleotides matching TRBD1. This CDR3 has 13 amino acids. CDR1 is MNHEY and CDR2 is SVGAGI in the germline V gene. V lost 7 bases and J lost 4; bases outside the gene matches: 4. The CDR3 DNA follows: TGTGCCAGCAAGACAGGGCTCGGAAACACCATATATTTT. Residues: CASKTGLGNTIYF.

This chain links TRBV28 with TRBJ2-1; D is possibly TRBD2 (6 bases). The CDR3 is 17 residues long. V gave up 3 bases and J gave up 5 bases, with 20 bases separating them. The germline V gene encodes CDR1 MDHEN and CDR2 SYDVKM. CDR3 DNA: TGTGCCAGCAGTTTGGGTAAAACTAGCCGGTTTGACAATGAGCAGTTCTTC. Translated, it gives CASSLGKTSRFDNEQFF.

The chain uses TRBV11-2 and TRBJ1-3; possibly TRBD1 for D (5 bases). Germline loops: CDR1 SGHAT, CDR2 FQNNGV. The CDR3 is 14 residues long. Deletions cut 5 bases from V and 3 bases from J, with 11 bases between. The CDR3 DNA reads as TGTGCCAGCAGCCCGGGACTGAGTGGAAACACCATATATTTT. Translated: CASSPGLSGNTIYF.

The chain has TRBV5-1 and TRBJ2-5; tentatively, D is TRBD2 (5 bases). This CDR3 is 14 amino acids long. V shed 0 bases and J shed 2 bases, with 8 bases lying between them. CDR1 and CDR2 from the germline V gene are SGHRS and YFSETQ. DNA for the CDR3: TGCGCCAGCAGCTTGGGGACTCCACAAGAGACCCAGTACTTC. As protein: CASSLGTPQETQYF.

The V and J genes are TRBV24-1 and TRBJ2-2, with 8 nucleotides matching TRBD2. V gave up 3 bases and J gave up 4 bases; unmatched junction bases: 12. Germline V lookup: CDR1 KGHDR, CDR2 SFDVKD. CDR3 size: 18 residues. CDR3 nucleotide sequence: TGTGCCACCAGTGATGCCGGGACGGGGGGGCCGGGCACCGGGGAGCTGTTTTTT. The encoded protein is CATSDAGTGGPGTGELFF.

The CDR3 is CAISESAGALYGYTF. The DNA of the CDR3 is TGTGCCATCAGTGAGTCGGCAGGGGCGCTCTATGGCTACACCTTC. The chain employs TRBV10-3 and TRBJ1-2, with a weak D call TRBD1 (6 bases). The germline V and J ends were trimmed by 0 bases and 4 bases, with 12 bases remaining between them. The CDR3 consists of 15 residues. The V gene's germline CDR1 is ENHRY and CDR2 SYGVKD.

The table lists this clone with a few counts. The chain employs TRBV19 and TRBJ2-1; 12 nucleotides line up with TRBD2. Germline CDR1 LNHDA, CDR2 SQIVND (reference sequence). V lost 4 bases, J lost 8 bases, and 9 bases stayed unmatched. The CDR3 has 16 residues. CDR3 nucleotide sequence: TGTGCCAGTAGTAGCCTTCTAGCGGGAGGGCCAGATGAGCAGTTCTTC. As protein: CASSSLLAGGPDEQFF. Using reference TRBV19 and TRBJ2-1 for the parts outside the CDR3, the full variable domain is DGGITQSPKYLFRKEGQNVTLSCEQNLNHDAMYWYRQDPGQGLRLIYYSQIVNDFQKGDIAEGYSVSREKKESFPLTVTSAQKNPTAFYLCASSSLLAGGPDEQFFGPGTRLTVL.

To note about this clone: Within the sample, other DNA sequences also encode this same CDR3. This rearrangement joins TRBV5-1 to TRBJ1-4, with 9 bases fitting TRBD1. The V gene end was trimmed by 2 bases and the J gene end by 3 bases; junction bases not matched to a gene: 2. The CDR3 is made up of 15 amino acids. Germline loops: CDR1 SGHRS, CDR2 YFSETQ. In DNA, the CDR3 is TGCGCCAGCAGCTTACAGGGGGCTTCTAATGAAAAACTGTTTTTT. It encodes CASSLQGASNEKLFF.

This clone was found a few times. This same CDR3 is encoded by further DNA sequences in the sample. The gene calls are TRBV11-2 and TRBJ1-1; D gene uncertain. CDR3 size: 14 residues. Germline V gives CDR1 SGHAT, CDR2 FQNNGV. V was trimmed by 1 base and J by 3 bases, leaving 9 bases between them. CDR3 sequence (DNA): TGTGCCAGCAGCTTAGTACGGGGTGACACTGAAGCTTTCTTT. This translates into CASSLVRGDTEAFF.

This chain links TRBV28 with TRBJ2-5, with 7 bases matching TRBD2. After removal of 5 bases from V and 2 bases from J, the junction contained 11 bases not matched to a gene. The CDR3 has 16 residues. CDR1 is MDHEN, CDR2 SYDVKM, per germline. Here the CDR3 reads CASSPSYASGQETQYF. The CDR3 DNA reads as TGTGCCAGCAGTCCTTCTTATGCTAGCGGTCAAGAGACCCAGTACTTC.

V and J are TRBV6-6 and TRBJ1-4; the D is unclear. V was shortened by 0 bases and J by 0 bases, with 5 bases between the two germline ends. The CDR3 has 15 residues. CDR1 MNHNY and CDR2 SVGAGI come from the germline V gene (reference sequence). The DNA of the CDR3 is TGTGCCAGCAGTTACTCGGCAGCAACTAATGAAAAACTGTTTTTT. Its protein is CASSYSAATNEKLFF.

The gene calls are TRBV28 and TRBJ2-7; 9 bases are a match to TRBD2. V lost 5 bases, J lost 0 bases, and 2 bases stayed unmatched. The CDR3 has 14 amino acids. From germline, CDR1 is MDHEN and CDR2 SYDVKM. DNA of the CDR3: TGTGCCAGCAGTCGTAGCGGGAGCTCCTACGAGCAGTACTTC. This codes for CASSRSGSSYEQYF.

CDR3 DNA: TGTGCCAGCAGCTGGGGGGGCCTTAACGAGCAGTACTTC. It yields the protein CASSWGGLNEQYF. The chain employs TRBV11-2 and TRBJ2-7; weak D call: TRBD2 (7 bases). CDR3 size: 13 residues. The germline V and J ends were trimmed by 4 bases and 5 bases, with 12 bases remaining between them. CDR1 and CDR2 from the germline V gene are SGHAT and FQNNGV.